The clone carrying this TCR beta chain was recorded many times. CDR3 size: 16 residues. Germline V gene sequence: CDR1 DFQATT, CDR2 SNEGSKA (reference sequence). J gave up 0 bases and V 1 base, and 4 bases lay outside the gene matches. This sample stems from a study of T-cell reconstitution after alpha-beta-depleted transplantation in children. The library targeted TCRbeta and was prepared with unique molecular identifiers. TCRdb reprocessed the PCR reads with MiXCR, giving one entry per CDR3 protein. The sample includes hundreds of thousands of distinct CDR3 sequences, around 17% seen only once; the top ten take about 1.1%.

This receptor was identified in a human donor who donated a stem cell graft to a child with acute myeloid leukemia. The V gene is TRBV20-1, the J gene TRBJ2-7; TRBD2 aligns across 12 bases. The source was PBMCs from the stem cell graft donor, collected from the stem cell graft. The CDR3 reads CSARGTSGDNSYEQYF. DNA of the CDR3: TGCAGTGCTAGAGGGACTAGCGGGGATAACTCCTACGAGCAGTACTTC.